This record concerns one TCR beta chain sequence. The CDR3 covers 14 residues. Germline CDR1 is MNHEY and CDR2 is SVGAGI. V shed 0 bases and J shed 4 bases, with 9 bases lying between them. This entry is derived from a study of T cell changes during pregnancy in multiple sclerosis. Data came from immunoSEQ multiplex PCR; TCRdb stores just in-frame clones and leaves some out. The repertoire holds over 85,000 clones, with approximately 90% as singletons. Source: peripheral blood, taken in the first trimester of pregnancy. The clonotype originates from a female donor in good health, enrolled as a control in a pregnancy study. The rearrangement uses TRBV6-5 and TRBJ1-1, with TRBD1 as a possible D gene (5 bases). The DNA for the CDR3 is TGTGCCAGCAGTTACTCGCGGGGGGTCACTGAAGCTTTCTTT. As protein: CASSYSRGVTEAFF.